The 20 T cell receptor beta chains in this list originate from one sample, sequenced in a study of blood T cell repertoires in COVID-19. Only in-frame clones appear in the TCRdb table, and some are missing; sequencing was by immunoSEQ multiplex PCR. The repertoire has roughly 200,000 clones, about 81% of them found once; the top ten carry 8% to 9%. Sequenced sample: peripheral blood. Source of these receptors: a woman over 75 with COVID-19, enrolled during active disease.

The gene calls are TRBV7-2 and TRBJ1-1; possible D gene TRBD1, 6 bases. This CDR3 has 14 residues. The germline V and J ends were trimmed by 5 bases and 5 bases, with 15 bases remaining between them. From germline, CDR1 is SGHTA and CDR2 FQGNSA. The CDR3 nucleotides are TGTGCCAGCAGCACGCAGGGGTCACGGACTGAAGCTTTCTTT. Translating gives CASSTQGSRTEAFF.

The chain has TRBV18 and TRBJ2-1; the match to TRBD2 covers 14 bases. The germline V gene encodes CDR1 KGHSH and CDR2 LQKENI. The CDR3 is made up of 20 amino acids. V lost 4 bases to trimming and J lost 0 bases; unmatched junction nucleotides: 11. This CDR3 reads CASSLIGTSGGLSSYNEQFF. DNA for the CDR3: TGTGCCAGCTCACTTATCGGGACTAGCGGGGGTTTAAGCTCCTACAATGAGCAGTTCTTC.

The rearrangement uses TRBV6-6 and TRBJ2-7; a weak D match, TRBD2 (6 bases). CDR1 is MNHNY, CDR2 SVGAGI, per germline (reference sequence). V shed 4 bases and J shed 5 bases, with 18 bases lying between them. The CDR3 is made up of 15 amino acids. The CDR3 here is CASSSSGTWRNEQYF. For the CDR3, the DNA is TGTGCCAGCAGTTCTTCCGGGACTTGGCGGAACGAGCAGTACTTC.

The table lists this clone with a few counts. The chain uses TRBV27 and TRBJ1-2; TRBD1 aligns across 12 bases. The CDR3 covers 15 residues. V was pared by 2 bases and J by 7 bases, with 5 bases of the junction left unmatched. Germline V gene lookup returns CDR1 MNHEY and CDR2 SMNVEV (reference sequence). The CDR3 reads CASSLQGQGAGGYTF. The CDR3 DNA is TGTGCCAGCAGTTTACAGGGACAGGGGGCAGGTGGCTACACCTTC.

This chain links TRBV11-2 with TRBJ2-3, with a possible D match to TRBD2 (5 bases). The CDR3 runs to 16 residues. CDR1 is SGHAT and CDR2 is FQNNGV in the germline V gene. Trimming took off 2 bases at V and 0 bases at J, with 12 bases between the two ends. The CDR3 region has the DNA TGTGCCAGCAGCTTAATGAGGGATCCTAGCACAGATACGCAGTATTTT. This encodes CASSLMRDPSTDTQYF.

V is TRBV7-9 and J is TRBJ1-4, with 8 bases fitting TRBD1. V shed 3 bases and J 7 bases; nucleotides not matched to a gene: 4. CDR1 and CDR2 (germline): SEHNR, FQNEAQ (reference sequence). This CDR3 is 14 amino acids long. CDR3 DNA sequence: TGTGCCAGCAGCTTCGGGACAGGACGTGAAAAACTGTTTTTT. Translating it yields CASSFGTGREKLFF.

The V call is TRBV6-5, the J call TRBJ2-2; 7 bases align to TRBD2. J gave up 4 bases and V 8 bases, and 4 bases lay outside the gene matches. The CDR3 runs 13 residues. Germline loops: CDR1 MNHEY, CDR2 SVGAGI. In DNA form, the CDR3 reads TGTGCCAGCTACCGGGGGGTCACCGGGGAGCTGTTTTTT. It is translated as CASYRGVTGELFF.

The DNA of the CDR3 is TGTGCCAGCCGAGGGACTAATGAAAAACTGTTTTTT. As protein: CASRGTNEKLFF. The rearrangement uses TRBV6-6 and TRBJ1-4; D ambiguous. The CDR3 length is 12 residues. Trimming took off 8 bases at V and 2 bases at J, with 6 bases between the two ends. The germline V gene has CDR1 MNHNY and CDR2 SVGAGI (reference sequence).

V is TRBV28 and J is TRBJ2-1; D is perhaps TRBD2 (6 bases). The germline V gene encodes CDR1 MDHEN and CDR2 SYDVKM. V shed 7 bases and J shed 6 bases, with 19 bases lying between them. The CDR3 covers 15 residues. Written as DNA, the CDR3 is TGTGCCAGCAAGCTAACTAGCCTTGGGAGCAATGAGCAGTTCTTC. Its translation: CASKLTSLGSNEQFF.

The CDR3 is CASSEPGTGAEQYF. As DNA, the CDR3 is TGTGCCAGCAGTGAGCCCGGGACAGGGGCCGAGCAGTACTTC. The chain combines TRBV25-1 with TRBJ2-7; 10 bases are shared with TRBD1. Germline V gene data show CDR1 as MGHDK and CDR2 as SYGVNS. CDR3 length: 14 residues. Unmatched junction bases numbered 5, after V lost 3 bases and J lost 6 bases.

The chain employs TRBV6-5 and TRBJ1-2, with D perhaps matching TRBD1 (5 bases). Trimming cost V 11 bases and J 4 bases, with 11 bases left between them. The CDR3 is 11 residues long. From germline, CDR1 is MNHEY and CDR2 SVGAGI. In nucleotides, the CDR3 is TGTGCCGCGGGGGATATCTATGGCTACACCTTC. Its translation is CAAGDIYGYTF.

In the case of this clone: A junction boundary mismatches the germline segment, possibly from a read error. This sequence joins TRBV19 and TRBJ1-2; 7 bases map to TRBD1. Germline V gene data show CDR1 as LNHDA and CDR2 as SQIVND (reference sequence). The CDR3 consists of 17 residues. The CDR3 reads CASSIRGQDRRTYGFTF. The CDR3 bases are TGTGCCAGTAGCATCCGAGGTCAGGACAGGAGAACCTATGGCTTCACCTTC.

The V gene is TRBV6-2 or TRBV6-3, the J gene TRBJ1-4; D remains ambiguous. The CDR3 runs to 17 residues. V lost 2 bases and J 0 bases, leaving 13 bases between the germline ends. Germline-derived CDR1 and CDR2 are MNHEY and SVGEGT. In DNA, the CDR3 is TGTGCCAGCAGTTACCCCATTGGAGGAGCAACTAATGAAAAACTGTTTTTT. Protein: CASSYPIGGATNEKLFF.

This clone came up a few times. The chain employs TRBV14 and TRBJ1-1; 8 bases are shared with TRBD1. Losses at the gene ends were 5 bases for V and 10 bases for J; bases not matched to a gene: 6. Germline-derived CDR1 and CDR2 are SGHDN and FVKESK. CDR3 length: 12 residues. The CDR3 reads CASSSRGRGAFF. CDR3 bases: TGTGCCAGCAGCTCCAGGGGGCGCGGAGCTTTCTTT.

This chain joins TRBV6-5 and TRBJ2-3, with TRBD1 identical over 11 bases. Germline V gene data show CDR1 as MNHEY and CDR2 as SVGAGI. The CDR3 length is 15 residues. The junction had 5 bases not matched to a gene; V was cut back by 5 bases and J by 4 bases. This CDR3 is CASSHRDRGADTQYF. For the CDR3, the DNA is TGTGCCAGCAGTCACCGGGACAGGGGGGCAGATACGCAGTATTTT.

This clone was detected a few times. The DNA for the CDR3 is TGTGCCAGCAGTCAGCGGACAGGGGGCCACGAGCAGTACTTC. It specifies CASSQRTGGHEQYF. The chain recombines TRBV6-6 with TRBJ2-7; TRBD1 agrees at 11 bases. The CDR3 loop spans 14 amino acids. Losses at the gene ends were 5 bases for V and 5 bases for J; bases not matched to a gene: 5. CDR1 MNHNY and CDR2 SVGAGI come from the germline V gene (reference sequence).

The V and J genes are TRBV7-3 and TRBJ2-7, with 15 positions matching TRBD2. The V segment lost 4 bases and the J segment 12 bases; nucleotides outside the gene matches: 16. The CDR3 is 17 amino acids. Germline CDR1 SGHTA, CDR2 FQGTGA. CDR3 region: CASSSRTSGRAPSTGYF. DNA of the CDR3: TGTGCCAGCAGCTCCCGGACTAGCGGGAGGGCCCCCTCCACGGGGTACTTC.

The chain has TRBV19 and TRBJ2-7, with TRBD2 matching over 13 bases. The J segment lost 2 bases and the V segment lost 3 bases, leaving 4 bases of the junction unmatched. The CDR3 length is 16 residues. CDR1 LNHDA and CDR2 SQIVND come from the germline V gene (reference sequence). CDR3 in DNA: TGTGCCAGTAGTATGAGACTAGCGGGGGGCGCCTACGAGCAGTACTTC. The encoded protein is CASSMRLAGGAYEQYF.

The chain couples TRBV5-4 to TRBJ2-6; D might be TRBD1 (6 bases). V gave up 0 bases and J gave up 1 base, with 8 bases separating them. The CDR3 consists of 16 residues. In germline, CDR1 is SGHNT, CDR2 YYREEE (reference sequence). Written as DNA, the CDR3 is TGTGCCAGCAGCTTGGTAGGGGGTTCTGGGGCCAACGTCCTGACTTTC. The encoded protein is CASSLVGGSGANVLTF.

This sequence joins TRBV30 and TRBJ1-6; 9 nucleotides agree with TRBD1. The germline CDR1 and CDR2 sequences are GTSNPN and SVGIG (reference sequence). This CDR3 contains 16 residues. V shed 3 bases, J shed 10 bases, and the junction held 13 bases outside the gene matches. The CDR3 spells CAWSLLGTGIGSPLHF. The CDR3 coding sequence is TGTGCCTGGAGCCTCCTAGGGACAGGGATAGGGTCACCCCTCCACTTT.